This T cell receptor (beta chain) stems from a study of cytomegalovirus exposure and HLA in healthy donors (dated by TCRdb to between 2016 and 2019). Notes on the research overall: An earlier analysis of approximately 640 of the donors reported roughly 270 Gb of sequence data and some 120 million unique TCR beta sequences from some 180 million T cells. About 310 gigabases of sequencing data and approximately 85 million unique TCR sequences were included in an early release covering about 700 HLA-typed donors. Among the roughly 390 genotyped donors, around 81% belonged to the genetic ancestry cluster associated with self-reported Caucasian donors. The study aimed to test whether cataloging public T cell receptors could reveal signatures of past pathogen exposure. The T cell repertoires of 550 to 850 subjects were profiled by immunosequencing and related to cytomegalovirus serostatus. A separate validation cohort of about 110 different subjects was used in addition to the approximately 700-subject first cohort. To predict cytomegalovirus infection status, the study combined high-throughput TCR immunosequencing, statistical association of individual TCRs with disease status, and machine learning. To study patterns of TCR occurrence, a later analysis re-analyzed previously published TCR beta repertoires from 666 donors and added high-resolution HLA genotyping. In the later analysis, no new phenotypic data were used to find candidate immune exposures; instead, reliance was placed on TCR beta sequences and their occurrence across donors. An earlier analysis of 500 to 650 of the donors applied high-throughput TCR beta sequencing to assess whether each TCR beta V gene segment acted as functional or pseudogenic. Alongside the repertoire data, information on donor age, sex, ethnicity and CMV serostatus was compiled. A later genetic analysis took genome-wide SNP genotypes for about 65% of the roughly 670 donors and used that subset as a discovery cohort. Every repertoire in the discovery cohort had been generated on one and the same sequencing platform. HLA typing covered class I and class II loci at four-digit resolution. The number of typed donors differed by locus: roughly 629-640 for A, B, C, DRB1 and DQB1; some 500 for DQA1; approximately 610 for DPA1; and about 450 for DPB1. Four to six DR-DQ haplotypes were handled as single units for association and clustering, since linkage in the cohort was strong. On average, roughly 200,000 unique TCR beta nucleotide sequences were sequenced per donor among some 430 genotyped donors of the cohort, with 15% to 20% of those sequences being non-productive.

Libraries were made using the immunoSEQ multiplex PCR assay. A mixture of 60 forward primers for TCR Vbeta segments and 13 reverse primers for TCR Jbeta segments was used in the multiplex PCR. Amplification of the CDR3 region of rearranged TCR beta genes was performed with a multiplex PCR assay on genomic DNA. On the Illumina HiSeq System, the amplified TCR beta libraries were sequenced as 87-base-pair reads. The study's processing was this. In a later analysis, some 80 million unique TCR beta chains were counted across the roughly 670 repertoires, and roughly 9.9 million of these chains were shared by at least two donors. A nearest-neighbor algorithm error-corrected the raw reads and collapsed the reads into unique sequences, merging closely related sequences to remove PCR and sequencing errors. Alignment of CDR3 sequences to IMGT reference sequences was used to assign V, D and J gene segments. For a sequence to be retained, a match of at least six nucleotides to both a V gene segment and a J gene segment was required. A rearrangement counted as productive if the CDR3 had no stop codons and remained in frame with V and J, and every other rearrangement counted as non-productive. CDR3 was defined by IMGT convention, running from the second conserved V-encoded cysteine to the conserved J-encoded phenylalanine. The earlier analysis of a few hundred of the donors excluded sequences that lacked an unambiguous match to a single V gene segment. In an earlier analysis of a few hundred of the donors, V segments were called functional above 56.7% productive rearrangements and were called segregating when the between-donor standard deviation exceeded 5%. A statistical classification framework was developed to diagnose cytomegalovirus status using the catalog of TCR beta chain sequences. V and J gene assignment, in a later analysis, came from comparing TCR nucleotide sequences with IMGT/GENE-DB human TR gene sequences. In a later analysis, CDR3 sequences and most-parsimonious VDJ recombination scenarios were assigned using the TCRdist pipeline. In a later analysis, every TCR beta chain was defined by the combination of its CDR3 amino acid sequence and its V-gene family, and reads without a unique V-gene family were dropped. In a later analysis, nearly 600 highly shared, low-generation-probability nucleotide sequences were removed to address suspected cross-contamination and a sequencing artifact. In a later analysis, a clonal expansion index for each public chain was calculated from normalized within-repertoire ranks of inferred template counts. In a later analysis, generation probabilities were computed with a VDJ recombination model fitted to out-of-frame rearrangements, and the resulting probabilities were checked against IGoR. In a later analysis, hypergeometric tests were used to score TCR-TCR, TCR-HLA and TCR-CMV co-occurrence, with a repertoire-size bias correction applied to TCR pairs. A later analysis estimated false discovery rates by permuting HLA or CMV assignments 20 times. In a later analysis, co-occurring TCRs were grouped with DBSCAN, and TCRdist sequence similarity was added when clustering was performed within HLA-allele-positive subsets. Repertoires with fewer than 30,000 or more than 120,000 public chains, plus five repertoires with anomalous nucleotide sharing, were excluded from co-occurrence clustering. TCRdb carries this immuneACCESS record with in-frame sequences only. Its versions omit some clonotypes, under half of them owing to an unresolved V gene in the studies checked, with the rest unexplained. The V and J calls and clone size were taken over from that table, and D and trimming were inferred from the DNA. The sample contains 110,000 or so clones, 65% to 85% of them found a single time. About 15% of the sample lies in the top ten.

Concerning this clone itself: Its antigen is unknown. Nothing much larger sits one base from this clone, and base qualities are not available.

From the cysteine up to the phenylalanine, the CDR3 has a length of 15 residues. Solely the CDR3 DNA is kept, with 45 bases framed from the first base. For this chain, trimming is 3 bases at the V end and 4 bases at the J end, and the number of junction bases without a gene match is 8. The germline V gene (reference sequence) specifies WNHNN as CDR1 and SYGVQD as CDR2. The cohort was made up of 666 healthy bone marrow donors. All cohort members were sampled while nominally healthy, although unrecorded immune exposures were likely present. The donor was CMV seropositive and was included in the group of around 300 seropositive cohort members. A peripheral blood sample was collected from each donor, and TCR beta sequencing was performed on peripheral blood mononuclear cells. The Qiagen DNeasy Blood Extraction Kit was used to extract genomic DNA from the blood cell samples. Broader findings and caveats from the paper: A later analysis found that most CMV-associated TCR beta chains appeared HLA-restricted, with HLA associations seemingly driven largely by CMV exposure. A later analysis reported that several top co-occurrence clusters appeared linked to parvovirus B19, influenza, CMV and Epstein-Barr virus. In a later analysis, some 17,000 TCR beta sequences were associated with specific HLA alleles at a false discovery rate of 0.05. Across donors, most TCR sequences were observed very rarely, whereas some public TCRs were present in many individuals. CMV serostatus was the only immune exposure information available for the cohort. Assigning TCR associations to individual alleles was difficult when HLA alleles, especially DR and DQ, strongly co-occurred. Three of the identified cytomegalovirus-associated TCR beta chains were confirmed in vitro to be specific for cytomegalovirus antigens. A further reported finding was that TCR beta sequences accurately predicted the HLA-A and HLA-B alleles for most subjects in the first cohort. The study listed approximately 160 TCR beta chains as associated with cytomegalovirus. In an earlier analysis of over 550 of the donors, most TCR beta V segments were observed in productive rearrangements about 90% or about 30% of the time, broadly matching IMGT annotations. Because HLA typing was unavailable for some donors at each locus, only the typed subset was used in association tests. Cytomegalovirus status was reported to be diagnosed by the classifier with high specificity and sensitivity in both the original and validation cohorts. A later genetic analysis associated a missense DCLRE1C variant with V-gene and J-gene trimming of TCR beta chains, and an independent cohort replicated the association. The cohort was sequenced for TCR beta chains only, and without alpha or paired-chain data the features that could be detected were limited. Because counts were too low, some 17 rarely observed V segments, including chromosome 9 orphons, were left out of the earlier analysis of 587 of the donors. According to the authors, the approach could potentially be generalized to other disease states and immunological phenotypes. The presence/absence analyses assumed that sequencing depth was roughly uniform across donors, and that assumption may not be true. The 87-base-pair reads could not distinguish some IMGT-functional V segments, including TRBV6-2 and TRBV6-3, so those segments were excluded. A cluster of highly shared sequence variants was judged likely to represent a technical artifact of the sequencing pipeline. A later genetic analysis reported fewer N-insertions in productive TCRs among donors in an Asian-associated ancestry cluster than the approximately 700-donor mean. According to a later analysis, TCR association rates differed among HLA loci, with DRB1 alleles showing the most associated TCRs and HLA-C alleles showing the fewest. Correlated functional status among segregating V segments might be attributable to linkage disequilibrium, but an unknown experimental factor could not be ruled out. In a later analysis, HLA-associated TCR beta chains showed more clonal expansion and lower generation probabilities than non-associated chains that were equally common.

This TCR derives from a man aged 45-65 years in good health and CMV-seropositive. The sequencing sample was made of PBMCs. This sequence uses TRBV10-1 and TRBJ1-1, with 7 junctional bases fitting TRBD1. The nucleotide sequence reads TGCGCCAGCAGTGAATTACAGGGGCGAGGCACTGAAGCTTTCTTT. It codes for CASSELQGRGTEAFF.